This TCR beta chain appears in the sequencing data of a study of CD8+ T cells in alopecia areata. Points from the study as a whole: Normal skin's resident alphabeta T cells are also sequenced in scalp samples.

V gave up 5 bases and J gave up 4 bases, with 15 bases separating them. Germline assignment: CDR1 MNHEY and CDR2 SVGAGI. This CDR3 is built from 14 residues. Regarding this clone: Its target is unknown.

The sequencing template was cDNA reverse transcribed from extracted RNA. Assay used: immunoSEQ multiplex PCR; TCRdb lists only in-frame clones, some missing. The table has more than 95,000 clones, around two fifths seen once. The sequenced material came from CD4+ T cells sorted from blood. The rearrangement links TRBV6-5 to TRBJ2-7; D is ambiguous. The receptor was isolated from a human donor with alopecia areata. In nucleotides, the CDR3 is TGTGCCAGCAGTGCGACAACTGGCCCGTACGAGCAGTACTTC. Protein sequence: CASSATTGPYEQYF.